These 9 T cell receptor beta chains were sequenced from one sample in a study of blood T cell repertoires in COVID-19. Clones were read by immunoSEQ multiplex PCR, and TCRdb kept only the in-frame ones, dropping some. The table lists under 300,000 clones, around nine tenths of them singletons. The sample consisted of peripheral blood. These receptors came from a woman in her thirties or forties who had recovered from COVID-19.

The J gene is TRBJ2-2, the V gene TRBV9, with 8 bases lining up with TRBD1. Germline-derived CDR1 and CDR2 are SGDLS and YYNGEE. The V and J ends lost 4 bases and 6 bases, in that order; junction bases with no gene match: 8. The CDR3 runs to 15 residues. Written as DNA, the CDR3 is TGTGCCAGCAGCCCTAAACAGGGGGTCCCCGGGGAGCTGTTTTTT. Translated: CASSPKQGVPGELFF.

This clone was observed a handful of times. J is TRBJ1-5 and V is TRBV27, with D maybe TRBD1 (5 bases). The CDR3 consists of 13 residues. V lost 3 bases and J 5 bases, leaving 8 bases between the germline ends. CDR1 and CDR2 (germline): MNHEY, SMNVEV (reference sequence). The CDR3 spells CASSLDTDQPQHF. The CDR3 bases are TGTGCCAGCAGTTTGGACACAGATCAGCCCCAGCATTTT.

This clone was detected only once. This chain connects TRBV3-1 (or the pseudogene TRBV3-2) to TRBJ1-6; D is uncertain. Germline lookup yields CDR1 LGHDT and CDR2 YNNKEL (reference sequence). The CDR3 runs 14 residues. Trimming removed 1 base from V and 7 bases from J, with 8 bases in between. The CDR3 spells CASSQAGGNSPLHF. CDR3 bases: TGTGCCAGCAGCCAAGCGGGAGGGAATTCACCCCTCCACTTT.

This clone appeared a few times. J is TRBJ2-5 and V is TRBV5-5, with 9 bases lining up with TRBD1. CDR3 length equals 14 residues. Germline CDR1 is SGHKS and CDR2 is YYEKEE (reference sequence). Trimming took 2 bases from V and 3 from J; bases not matched to a gene: 2. CDR3 sequence reads: CASSLGQGKETQYF. As DNA, the CDR3 is TGTGCCAGCAGCTTAGGACAGGGGAAAGAGACCCAGTACTTC. The full variable domain, its missing parts supplied by reference TRBV5-5 and TRBJ2-5, is DAGVTQSPTHLIKTRGQQVTLRCSPISGHKSVSWYQQVLGQGPQFIFQYYEKEERGRGNFPDRFSARQFPNYSSELNVNALLLGDSALYLCASSLGQGKETQYFGPGTRLLVL.

Points on this clone: This sample also contains other DNA sequences that code for the same CDR3. V usage is TRBV27 and J usage is TRBJ2-1; TRBD1 is a possible D gene (6 bases). The germline V gene encodes CDR1 MNHEY and CDR2 SMNVEV (reference sequence). V was clipped by 6 bases and J by 5 bases, with 14 bases between them. The CDR3 consists of 14 residues. CDR3: CASSLRTGNNEQFF. For the CDR3, the DNA is TGTGCCAGCAGCCTGCGTACAGGGAACAATGAGCAGTTCTTC.

The V call is TRBV6-5, the J call TRBJ1-2, with D perhaps TRBD1 (6 bases). This CDR3 comprises 11 residues. V lost 10 bases, J lost 4 bases, and 10 bases lay in between. Germline V gives CDR1 MNHEY, CDR2 SVGAGI. This CDR3 is CATGQIYGYTF. The CDR3 DNA is TGTGCCACGGGACAAATCTATGGCTACACCTTC.

This rearrangement joins TRBV28 to TRBJ2-7; 9 bases fit TRBD1. The junction had 19 bases not matched to a gene; V was cut back by 5 bases and J by 2 bases. The length of the CDR3 is 19 residues. In germline, CDR1 is MDHEN, CDR2 SYDVKM. The CDR3 DNA reads as TGTGCCAGCAGTCCCAACATCGCCACAGGGGGCACCCTCCCCTACGAGCAGTACTTC. Its protein is CASSPNIATGGTLPYEQYF.

The rearrangement links TRBV5-6 to TRBJ1-5; the match to TRBD1 covers 8 bases. Trimming at V came to 1 base and at J to 3 bases, leaving 9 bases not matched to a gene. The CDR3 has 17 residues. The germline V gene has CDR1 SGHDT and CDR2 YYEEEE. CDR3 loop: CASSLWGQELLNQPQHF. CDR3 nucleotides: TGTGCCAGCAGCTTGTGGGGACAGGAGCTCCTCAATCAGCCCCAGCATTTT.

The chain uses TRBV5-1 and TRBJ2-2; TRBD1 aligns across 9 bases. CDR1 is SGHRS, CDR2 YFSETQ, per germline. V lost 4 bases to trimming and J lost 4 bases; unmatched junction nucleotides: 8. This CDR3 region has 16 residues. The CDR3 spells CASSPLTGGGTGELFF. The CDR3 bases are TGCGCCAGCAGCCCGTTGACAGGGGGAGGCACCGGGGAGCTGTTTTTT.